This T cell receptor (beta chain) is from a study of OX40 agonist ivuxolimab in advanced cancers. Study-wide background: Patients with prior anti-PD-1, anti-PD-L1 or anti-CTLA-4 therapy were eligible; 40% had some. Study observations and caveats: The 0.1-3.0 mg/kg partial responders had among the lowest clonal expansion. The mean number of expanded clones was higher in CD8+ T cells than in CD4+.

Systemic immunosuppression or a history of autoimmune disease excluded patients. Sequencing was performed with immunoSEQ multiplex PCR; in TCRdb, only in-frame clones are kept and a portion is missing. The table includes 50,000 or so clones, about 77% detected once. V was cut by 1 base and J by 0 bases, with 12 bases left in between. Germline CDR1 SGHVT, CDR2 SQSDAQ. This CDR3 comprises 16 residues. Of note for this clone: The target antigen is unknown.

This TCR derives from an adult with an advanced solid tumor such as melanoma, head and neck, liver or kidney cancer. This specimen was CD4+ or CD8+ T cells sorted from blood, taken in a trial of the OX40 agonist ivuxolimab. The chain carries TRBV7-4 and TRBJ2-5, with D maybe TRBD1 (5 bases). The DNA of the CDR3 is TGTGCCAGCAGCTTAGAAGGGGAATGGTACCAAGAGACCCAGTACTTC. The encoded protein is CASSLEGEWYQETQYF. Complete variable domain (other parts from reference TRBV7-4 and TRBJ2-5): GAGVSQSPRYKVAKRGRDVALRCDSISGHVTLYWYRQTLGQGSEVLTYSQSDAQRDKSGRPSGRFSAERPERSVSTLKIQRTEQGDSAVYLCASSLEGEWYQETQYFGPGTRLLVL.